Below, 2 T cell receptor beta chains from the same sample are listed, as sequenced in a study of blood T cells in healthy people across ages. A second PCR, run for 7 to 11 cycles, used a sample-barcoded 5' primer plus a J-beta primer mix. MiXCR, run by TCRdb on the 5' RACE reads, gives a single entry per CDR3 protein. This table has under 1 million distinct CDR3 sequences, under 45% appearing once. The sample was blood. These receptors were obtained from a man in his 60s in good health.

The chain employs TRBV6-2 or TRBV6-3 and TRBJ1-1; D is undetermined. This CDR3 is 16 amino acids long. The ends were cut back, 2 bases at V and 0 bases at J, with 13 bases in the middle. Germline V gene sequence: CDR1 MNHEY, CDR2 SVGEGT. Here the CDR3 reads CASSYPRGGMNTEAFF. In DNA form, the CDR3 reads TGTGCCAGCAGTTACCCGCGAGGAGGTATGAACACTGAAGCTTTCTTT.

A few counts support this clonotype. The chain links TRBV6-2 or TRBV6-3 to TRBJ2-3, with 7 bases fitting TRBD2. This CDR3 has 16 residues. The V and J ends lost 5 bases and 8 bases, in that order; junction bases with no gene match: 16. CDR1 and CDR2 from the germline V gene are MNHEY and SVGEGT. The CDR3 nucleotides read TGTGCCAGCAGTATCGGGACTACTAACTCCCCCCCTACGCAGTATTTT. Translating it yields CASSIGTTNSPPTQYF.